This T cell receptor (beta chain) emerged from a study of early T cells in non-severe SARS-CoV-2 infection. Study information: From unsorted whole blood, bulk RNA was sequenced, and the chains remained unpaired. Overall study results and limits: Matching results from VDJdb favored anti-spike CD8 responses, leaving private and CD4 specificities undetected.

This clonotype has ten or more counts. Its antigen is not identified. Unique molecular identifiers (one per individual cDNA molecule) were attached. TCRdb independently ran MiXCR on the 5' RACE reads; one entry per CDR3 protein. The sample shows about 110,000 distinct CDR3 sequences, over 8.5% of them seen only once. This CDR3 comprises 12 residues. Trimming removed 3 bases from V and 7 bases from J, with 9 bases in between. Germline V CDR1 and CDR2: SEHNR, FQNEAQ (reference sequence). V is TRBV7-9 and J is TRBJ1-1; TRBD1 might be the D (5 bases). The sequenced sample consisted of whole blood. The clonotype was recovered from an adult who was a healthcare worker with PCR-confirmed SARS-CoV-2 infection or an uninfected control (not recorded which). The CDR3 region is CASSFTRGEAFF. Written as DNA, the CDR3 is TGTGCCAGCAGCTTTACGAGGGGTGAAGCTTTCTTT.